The 5 T cell receptor beta chains below were found in one sample sequenced in a study of cytomegalovirus exposure and HLA in healthy donors. Use of 60 Vbeta and 13 Jbeta primers characterized the PCR. Using immunoSEQ multiplex PCR, the repertoire was profiled, and TCRdb retains in-frame clones only, with some absent. This table has fewer than 130,000 clones, 74% appearing once. Sample: PBMCs. The receptors shown here come from a man aged 45-65 years in good health and CMV-seropositive.

The rearrangement uses TRBV7-9 and TRBJ2-5, with 7 bases aligning to TRBD2. The CDR3 contains 13 residues. Germline trimming cut 8 bases from V and 4 bases from J; bases unmatched to any gene: 7. Germline CDR1 reads SEHNR; CDR2 reads FQNEAQ (reference sequence). CDR3 nucleotide sequence: TGTGCCAGCCGAACGAGGGAGGGAGAGACCCAGTACTTC. As protein: CASRTREGETQYF.

The gene calls are TRBV11-2 and TRBJ1-3; 9 positions match TRBD1. The CDR3 contains 13 residues. Germline trimming cut 9 bases from V and 4 bases from J; bases unmatched to any gene: 4. Per germline, CDR1 SGHAT and CDR2 FQNNGV. In DNA form, the CDR3 reads TGTGCCAGTGGACAGGGGCTAGGAAACACCATATATTTT. Protein product: CASGQGLGNTIYF.

The chain recombines TRBV9 with TRBJ2-7; TRBD1 aligns across 10 bases. The germline V gene has CDR1 SGDLS and CDR2 YYNGEE. V was clipped by 4 bases and J by 0 bases; unmatched bases: 7. This CDR3 contains 16 residues. The CDR3 DNA follows: TGTGCCAGCAGCCCTCGGACAGGGGGACTCTCCTACGAGCAGTACTTC. Amino acids: CASSPRTGGLSYEQYF.

The sample holds many counts of this clone. This chain connects TRBV6-6 to TRBJ1-4; no clear D. Germline CDR1 MNHNY, CDR2 SVGAGI (reference sequence). Trimming took off 6 bases at V and 5 bases at J, with 10 bases between the two ends. This CDR3 contains 13 residues. CDR3 sequence (DNA): TGTGCCAGCAGACGAAGAGAGAATGAAAAACTGTTTTTT. Translating gives CASRRRENEKLFF.

The gene calls are TRBV5-1 and TRBJ2-3, with TRBD1 identical over 7 bases. J was trimmed by 4 bases and V by 5 bases; bases with no gene match: 10. CDR3 length: 15 residues. Germline V gene data show CDR1 as SGHRS and CDR2 as YFSETQ. DNA for the CDR3: TGCGCCAGCAGTCCTTATGAGGGGGCCGCAGATACGCAGTATTTT. This gives the protein CASSPYEGAADTQYF. Full variable domain (remainder filled in from reference TRBV5-1 and TRBJ2-3): KAGVTQTPRYLIKTRGQQVTLSCSPISGHRSVSWYQQTPGQGLQFLFEYFSETQRNKGNFPGRFSGRQFSNSRSEMNVSTLELGDSALYLCASSPYEGAADTQYFGPGTRLTVL.